The next 31 T cell receptor beta chains were all read from a single sample in a study of Graves' ophthalmopathy and Graves' hyperthyroidism. RNA transcripts served as template for amplifying TCR beta CDR3 sequences. An opening RT-PCR round employed HTBI primers and preceded a second-round multiplex PCR. MiXCR was run by TCRdb on the multiplex PCR reads, yielding one entry per CDR3 protein. The sample contains 600,000 to 950,000 distinct CDR3 sequences, approximately 40% of which appear only once. Sequencing was done on a sample of peripheral blood. The receptors were gathered from an adult man with Graves' ophthalmopathy.

The chain combines TRBV24-1 with TRBJ2-3; D is undetermined. V lost 2 bases and J lost 2, with 7 bases in between. CDR1 and CDR2 (germline): KGHDR, SFDVKD. The CDR3 has 14 residues. The CDR3: CATSDYRATDTQYF. The CDR3 nucleotides are TGTGCCACCAGTGATTATAGGGCCACAGATACGCAGTATTTT.

The J gene is TRBJ1-6, the V gene TRBV20-1; D unclear. The CDR3 extends over 13 amino acids. CDR1 DFQATT and CDR2 SNEGSKA come from the germline V gene (reference sequence). V dropped 6 bases and J dropped 6 bases, with 12 bases sitting between them. The CDR3 loop is CSAASASNSPLHF. For the CDR3, the DNA is TGCAGTGCGGCATCCGCGAGTAATTCACCCCTCCACTTT.

Notes on this clonotype: A read error is possible here, since a much larger clone lies one base away. This chain links TRBV10-3 with TRBJ1-4; D might be TRBD1 (5 bases). The germline CDR1 and CDR2 sequences are ENHRY and SYGVKD. V lost 3 bases to trimming and J lost 6 bases, with 14 bases between them. There are 15 residues in the CDR3. The CDR3 bases are TGTGCCATCAGTGATGGGGGGAAGGAGGATGAAAAACTGTTTTTT. Its translation is CAISDGGKEDEKLFF.

This chain connects TRBV19 to TRBJ2-2, with 8 bases lining up with TRBD1. The CDR3 is made up of 13 amino acids. Looked up from germline, CDR1 is LNHDA and CDR2 is SQIVND (reference sequence). V lost 4 bases, J lost 11 bases, and 6 bases stayed unmatched. CDR3 sequence: CASSRGQVFELFF. CDR3 coding DNA: TGTGCCAGTAGTAGGGGACAGGTCTTCGAGCTGTTTTTT.

V gene TRBV11-2 combines with J gene TRBJ1-2; D not resolved. The ends were cut back, 5 bases at V and 3 bases at J, with 13 bases in the middle. Germline CDR1 reads SGHAT; CDR2 reads FQNNGV. The CDR3 loop spans 14 amino acids. This chain's CDR3 is CASSPADPYYGYTF. The CDR3 DNA sequence: TGTGCCAGCAGCCCGGCGGACCCCTACTATGGCTACACCTTC.

The rearrangement joins TRBV9 to TRBJ2-6; D unresolved. The CDR3 runs 14 residues. V was cut by 4 bases and J by 3 bases, with 8 bases left in between. Germline assignment: CDR1 SGDLS and CDR2 YYNGEE. The CDR3 region is CASSLSRGANVLTF. Here the CDR3 DNA reads TGTGCCAGCAGCTTATCTCGTGGGGCCAACGTCCTGACTTTC.

The chain carries TRBV29-1 and TRBJ1-2, with 7 bases aligning to TRBD1. CDR1 and CDR2 from the germline V gene are SQVTM and ANQGSEA. This CDR3 comprises 14 residues. J gave up 2 bases and V 7 bases, and 10 bases lay outside the gene matches. The CDR3 DNA reads as TGCAGCGCTTCGAGACAGGGAGGAAACTATGGCTACACCTTC. It encodes CSASRQGGNYGYTF. Filled out from reference TRBV29-1 and TRBJ1-2, the complete variable domain reads SAVISQKPSRDICQRGTSLTIQCQVDSQVTMMFWYRQQPGQSLTLIATANQGSEATYESGFVIDKFPISRPNLTFSTLTVSNMSPEDSSIYLCSASRQGGNYGYTFGSGTRLTVV.

There are a few counts of this clonotype. The chain carries TRBV24-1 and TRBJ2-5; 12 bases fit TRBD1. CDR1 is KGHDR, CDR2 SFDVKD, per germline. The ends lost 4 bases at V and 6 bases at J; junction bases unmatched: 8. The CDR3 consists of 16 residues. CDR3 DNA sequence: TGTGCCACCAGTGACCCAGGGACAGGGGGCACAAAGACCCAGTACTTC. Translated, it gives CATSDPGTGGTKTQYF.

For this clonotype: At one boundary the junction diverges from the germline segment, which might be a read error. The chain employs TRBV10-2 and TRBJ1-5, with D unclear. Per the germline V gene, CDR1 is WSHSY and CDR2 is SAAADI. The CDR3 is made up of 15 amino acids. Written as DNA, the CDR3 is TGTGCCAGCAGTGAAGTTGGGGATAGCAATCAGCCCCAGCATTTT. Encoded protein: CASSEVGDSNQPQHF.

The genes are TRBV20-1 and TRBJ1-5; weak D call: TRBD1 (5 bases). Per the germline V gene, CDR1 is DFQATT and CDR2 is SNEGSKA (reference sequence). V shed 6 bases and J shed 7 bases, with 16 bases lying between them. CDR3 size: 13 residues. The CDR3 sequence: CSAAGGREQPQHF. The CDR3 bases are TGCAGTGCCGCGGGGGGTCGAGAACAGCCCCAGCATTTT.

The J gene is TRBJ2-2, the V gene TRBV15; 7 bases align to TRBD2. The germline V gene has CDR1 LNHNV and CDR2 YYDKDF (reference sequence). The CDR3 has 13 amino acids. The V and J ends lost 8 bases and 5 bases, in that order; junction bases with no gene match: 5. The CDR3 here is CATGAGVTGELFF. The CDR3 DNA follows: TGTGCCACCGGTGCGGGAGTGACCGGGGAGCTGTTTTTT.

This clonotype was seen more than once but under ten times. This chain uses TRBV7-8 with TRBJ2-7; 7 nucleotides agree with TRBD2. Trimming cost V 2 bases and J 4 bases; bases outside gene matches: 11. The CDR3 extends over 16 amino acids. The V gene's germline CDR1 is SGHVS and CDR2 FQNEAQ. The CDR3 DNA sequence: TGTGCCAGCAGCTTATTTGAGGGTCTAGCGGTATACGAGCAGTACTTC. Translated, it gives CASSLFEGLAVYEQYF. The full variable domain, in which reference TRBV7-8 and TRBJ2-7 provide the parts outside the CDR3, is GAGVSQSPRYKVAKRGQDVALRCDPISGHVSLFWYQQALGQGPEFLTYFQNEAQLDKSGLPSDRFFAERPEGSVSTLKIQRTQQEDSAVYLCASSLFEGLAVYEQYFGPGTRLTVT.

CDR3 DNA: TGTGCCAGCAGTGATGGGACAGGGAGAGCTTTCTTT. This sequence encodes CASSDGTGRAFF. This sequence joins TRBV25-1 and TRBJ1-1; TRBD1 matches at 9 bases. The J segment lost 10 bases and the V segment lost 3 bases, leaving 3 bases of the junction unmatched. In germline, CDR1 is MGHDK, CDR2 SYGVNS. The CDR3 runs 12 residues.

Remarks on this clonotype: At one end the junction does not follow the germline gene, possibly because of a read error. This chain uses TRBV29-1 with TRBJ2-6, with TRBD1 matching 9 bases. Germline CDR1 and CDR2: SQVTM and ANQGSEA. This CDR3 contains 12 residues. The CDR3 reads CSVWTGDNVLTF. CDR3 DNA: TGCAGCGTTTGGACAGGGGACAACGTCCTGACTTTC.

As to this clonotype: This likely comes from a read error, as the CDR3 has no conserved phenylalanine or tryptophan at its end. The DNA is left out, because the CDR3 cannot be placed on it with certainty; the CDR3 is given as TCRdb lists it. The genes are TRBV29-1 and TRBJ1-2; the table names TRBD1, a call not compared with the DNA. The CDR3 extends over 11 residues, inclusive of both ends. The V gene's germline CDR1 is SQVTM and CDR2 ANQGSEA. CDR3 residues: CSVSTGGNSPL.

The sample holds many counts of this clonotype. The chain joins TRBV7-3 to TRBJ2-2; TRBD1 aligns across 10 bases. J was trimmed by 6 bases and V by 0 bases; bases with no gene match: 4. Germline values: CDR1 SGHTA, CDR2 FQGTGA. The CDR3 totals 16 residues. CDR3: CASSLTGQGVSGELFF. The CDR3 DNA reads TGTGCCAGCAGCTTAACCGGACAGGGGGTTTCCGGGGAGCTGTTTTTT.

This clonotype turned up a few times. This chain uses TRBV2 with TRBJ1-1, with a tentative D call TRBD1 (5 bases). The CDR3 length is 13 residues. In germline, CDR1 is SNHLY, CDR2 FYNNEI. V lost 5 bases and J 5 bases, leaving 12 bases between the germline ends. The CDR3 region has the DNA TGTGCCAGCAGTCGGGACTTTTTAACTGAAGCTTTCTTT. Translating it yields CASSRDFLTEAFF.

Only one count was recorded for this clonotype. Being one base from a much bigger clone, this may be a read error. This chain links TRBV29-1 with TRBJ2-2, with 8 bases matching TRBD1. The germline V gene has CDR1 SQVTM and CDR2 ANQGSEA. This CDR3 is 14 amino acids long. DNA for the CDR3: TGCAGCGTCAGGACAGGGAGGAACACCGGGGAGCTGGTTTTT. Its translation: CSVRTGRNTGELVF.

In the case of this clonotype: A much larger clone lies one base from this, so it may be a read error. The rearrangement links TRBV2 to TRBJ1-5; the match to TRBD1 covers 7 bases. The V and J ends lost 7 bases and 6 bases, in that order; junction bases with no gene match: 12. CDR1 SNHLY and CDR2 FYNNEI come from the germline V gene. CDR3 size: 15 residues. The CDR3 sequence is CASMRGRGLLQPQHF. CDR3 bases: TGTGCCAGCATGAGGGGCAGGGGGTTACTTCAGCCCCAGCATTTT.

Only a few counts were recorded for this clonotype. Compared with germline, one end of the junction differs, possibly owing to a read error. In nucleotides, the CDR3 is TGTGCCAGCAGTTACCTTGGACAGCTACAAGAGACCCAGTACTTC. This gives the protein CASSYLGQLQETQYF. The J gene is TRBJ2-5, the V gene TRBV10-3; tentative D call: TRBD1 (6 bases). The CDR3 sequence is 15 residues long. The germline V gene encodes CDR1 ENHRY and CDR2 SYGVKD.

This chain joins TRBV10-2 and TRBJ1-5, with D uncertain. This CDR3 is built from 13 residues. Germline CDR1 reads WSHSY; CDR2 reads SAAADI. The V and J ends lost 0 bases and 14 bases respectively, with 14 bases between them. This CDR3 reads CASSESGGPIEHF. In DNA, the CDR3 is TGCGCCAGCAGTGAGTCAGGTGGTCCGATCGAGCATTTT.

This rearrangement joins TRBV20-1 to TRBJ2-5, with TRBD2 identical over 7 bases. V lost 0 bases, J lost 1 base, and 11 bases stayed unmatched. Looked up from germline, CDR1 is DFQATT and CDR2 is SNEGSKA (reference sequence). The CDR3 length is 17 residues. Here the CDR3 DNA reads TGCAGTGCTAGAGATCTAACGGCTAGCGGCATCCAAGAGACCCAGTACTTC. Amino acids: CSARDLTASGIQETQYF.

Remarks on this clonotype: A read error may be the cause here, since a much bigger clone is one base away. The chain uses TRBV19 and TRBJ1-1; D unresolved. The ends were cut back, 4 bases at V and 7 bases at J, with 19 bases in the middle. Germline values: CDR1 LNHDA, CDR2 SQIVND (reference sequence). This CDR3 has 15 residues. The chain's CDR3 is CASSSLRAKAVEAFF. The DNA for the CDR3 is TGTGCCAGTAGTAGTCTTCGGGCCAAGGCCGTTGAAGCTTTCTTT.

The J gene is TRBJ1-3, the V gene TRBV5-4; D ambiguous. In germline, CDR1 is SGHNT, CDR2 YYREEE (reference sequence). V lost 0 bases and J 2 bases, leaving 6 bases between the germline ends. The length of the CDR3 is 14 residues. The CDR3 nucleotides read TGTGCCAGCAGCTTGGGGCTTCCTGGAAACACCATATATTTT. Protein sequence: CASSLGLPGNTIYF.

The rearrangement uses TRBV20-1 and TRBJ2-7; 7 bases line up with TRBD2. The junction had 6 bases not matched to a gene; V was cut back by 5 bases and J by 2 bases. Germline V gene sequence: CDR1 DFQATT, CDR2 SNEGSKA (reference sequence). The CDR3 extends over 13 amino acids. The CDR3 DNA sequence: TGCAGTGCTCCAGGCGGGGGTACCTACGAGCAGTACTTC. It yields the protein CSAPGGGTYEQYF.

This rearrangement joins TRBV9 to TRBJ1-2; perhaps TRBD1 as D (5 bases). V lost 0 bases and J lost 3, with 9 bases in between. Germline CDR1 is SGDLS and CDR2 is YYNGEE. This CDR3 is built from 14 residues. The DNA for the CDR3 is TGTGCCAGCAGCGTAGGGGTAGGGGACTATGGCTACACCTTC. The encoded protein is CASSVGVGDYGYTF.

The chain combines TRBV2 with TRBJ1-4; 7 nucleotides align to TRBD1. The CDR3 runs 14 residues. Trimming took 6 bases from V and 8 from J; bases not matched to a gene: 9. Per germline, CDR1 SNHLY and CDR2 FYNNEI. The CDR3 protein is CASRDRGQEEKLFF. The DNA of the CDR3 is TGTGCCAGCAGAGATAGGGGGCAGGAAGAAAAACTGTTTTTT.

This clonotype was picked up many times. The chain couples TRBV10-3 to TRBJ1-1; unclear D gene. The CDR3 is 13 amino acids. Trimming shortened V by 4 bases and J by 0 bases, and 6 bases separated the two germline ends. Germline V lookup: CDR1 ENHRY, CDR2 SYGVKD. CDR3 in DNA: TGTGCCATCAGTGTTACCTTGAACACTGAAGCTTTCTTT. As protein: CAISVTLNTEAFF.

The chain recombines TRBV25-1 with TRBJ2-1, with TRBD2 identical over 11 bases. CDR1 MGHDK and CDR2 SYGVNS come from the germline V gene. This CDR3 spans 15 amino acids. The V and J ends lost 4 bases and 4 bases, in that order; junction bases with no gene match: 3. CDR3 coding DNA: TGTGCCAGCAGTGGTAGCGGGGGGGCTTACAATGAGCAGTTCTTC. This codes for CASSGSGGAYNEQFF.

V and J are TRBV7-9 and TRBJ1-1; TRBD1 might be the D (5 bases). This CDR3 spans 13 amino acids. Germline CDR1 SEHNR, CDR2 FQNEAQ (reference sequence). The V end lost 7 bases, the J end lost 7 bases, and 16 bases lay between the germline ends. The DNA of the CDR3 is TGTGCCAGCAACAGCGTAGACAGCTATGAAGCTTTCTTT. Translation: CASNSVDSYEAFF. The variable domain in full, completed from reference TRBV7-9 and TRBJ1-1, reads DTGVSQNPRHKITKRGQNVTFRCDPISEHNRLYWYRQTLGQGPEFLTYFQNEAQLEKSRLLSDRFSAERPKGSFSTLEIQRTEQGDSAMYLCASNSVDSYEAFFGQGTRLTVV.

The chain links TRBV11-1 to TRBJ2-7, with D perhaps TRBD1 or TRBD2 (5 bases each). This CDR3 is 15 amino acids long. Germline CDR1 SGHAT, CDR2 FQDESV (reference sequence). Trimming pared 5 bases from V and 3 bases from J, leaving 17 bases between. Here the CDR3 reads CASSLPGRDIYEQYF. CDR3 in DNA: TGTGCCAGCAGCCTACCGGGACGGGATATCTACGAGCAGTACTTC.